This T cell receptor beta chain is from a study of cytomegalovirus exposure and HLA in healthy donors. Study results and limitations: Most observed TCR sequences were rare, whereas some public TCRs were detected in many donors. The authors confirmed in vitro that a few CMV-associated chains were specific for CMV antigens. Altogether, about 160 TCR beta chains were recorded as cytomegalovirus-associated.

Primers: 60 Vbeta forward and 13 Jbeta reverse. Method: immunoSEQ multiplex PCR; TCRdb's copy keeps in-frame clones and lacks some. The sample consists of over 150,000 clones, over 75% of them appearing once. Only one count was recorded for this clone. The antigen remains undetermined. The CDR3 has 12 residues. Germline V CDR1 and CDR2: MNHNS, SASEGT. Trimming left V 5 bases short and J 2 bases short, with 5 bases between. The records omit this donor's CMV serostatus. Sequencing input: PBMCs. The source is a human donor in good health. V usage is TRBV6-1 and J usage is TRBJ2-3; the D is unclear. CDR3 protein: CASSPYTDTQYF. The CDR3 DNA reads TGTGCCAGCAGTCCCTACACAGATACGCAGTATTTT.